This T cell receptor (beta chain) was identified in a study of shared clonotypes between healthy human individuals. Study-wide background: The plates for each donor numbered three CD4 naive, three CD4 memory, two CD8 naive and one CD8 memory.

The table came from immunoSEQ multiplex PCR; TCRdb's copy has only in-frame clones and leaves some out. This table has about 1.1 million clones, more than 75% appearing once. V shed 3 bases and J 2 bases; nucleotides not matched to a gene: 6. Germline lookup yields CDR1 SGHRS and CDR2 YFSETQ. The CDR3 consists of 16 residues. The chain links TRBV5-1 to TRBJ2-3; 10 bases fit TRBD2. The sequence came from a man younger than 35 in good health. Some clones in this sample may be carry-over from other donors' samples. The sample consisted of memory CD4+ T cells from PBMCs. This sample's subset: CD45RA-negative fraction. CDR3 sequence reads: CASSSSGSGDTDTQYF. Here the CDR3 DNA reads TGCGCCAGCAGCTCTAGCGGGAGTGGGGACACAGATACGCAGTATTTT.